Sequencing of this TCR beta chain was carried out in a study of T-cell reconstitution after alpha-beta-depleted transplantation in children. CDR3 length: 14 amino acids. Looked up from germline, CDR1 is GTSNPN and CDR2 is SVGIG (reference sequence). The V gene lost 0 bases and the J gene lost 2 bases, with 11 bases spanning the gap. Unique molecular identifiers were incorporated during preparation of the TCRbeta library. MiXCR, run by TCRdb on the PCR reads, gives a single entry per CDR3 protein. The table has roughly 500,000 distinct CDR3 sequences, approximately 30% seen once. This clonotype turned up a few times.

The rearrangement joins TRBV30 to TRBJ2-7; possibly TRBD2 for D (6 bases). Material: PBMCs from the stem cell graft donor, obtained from the stem cell graft. The receptor was isolated from a human donor who donated a stem cell graft to a child with aplastic anemia. The CDR3 protein is CAWSVVSGTYEQYF. The CDR3 bases are TGTGCCTGGAGTGTGGTTAGCGGCACCTACGAGCAGTACTTC.